The 12 T cell receptor beta chains given below trace back to one sample, sequenced in a study of T cell changes during pregnancy in multiple sclerosis. The assay was immunoSEQ multiplex PCR, and TCRdb's table has in-frame clones only and misses some. The data contain approximately 50,000 clones, approximately 93% of them singletons. This material consisted of CD4+ T cells from peripheral blood mononuclear cells, taken in the third trimester of pregnancy. The origin of the receptors is a female donor with multiple sclerosis, enrolled in a pregnancy study.

The J gene is TRBJ1-5, the V gene TRBV14; D gene unclear. The germline V gene encodes CDR1 SGHDN and CDR2 FVKESK. With 1 base removed from V and 9 bases from J, the gap between germline ends came to 7 bases. This CDR3 has 12 residues. In DNA, the CDR3 is TGTGCCAGCAGCCAAGGGCTAGGGCCCCAGCATTTT. The encoded protein is CASSQGLGPQHF.

CDR3 sequence reads: CASSPSQGSGGYEQYF. The CDR3 DNA sequence: TGTGCCAGCAGCCCCTCACAGGGGAGTGGTGGTTACGAGCAGTACTTC. The chain combines TRBV7-9 with TRBJ2-7; 7 nucleotides match TRBD1. The trim removed 5 bases at V and 4 bases at J, leaving 14 bases unmatched. Germline values: CDR1 SEHNR, CDR2 FQNEAQ (reference sequence). The length of the CDR3 is 16 residues.

V is TRBV6-5 and J is TRBJ2-2; tentatively, D is TRBD2 (5 bases). The CDR3 totals 16 residues. The V gene's germline CDR1 is MNHEY and CDR2 SVGAGI. Trimming removed 2 bases from V and 4 bases from J, with 14 bases in between. CDR3 DNA sequence: TGTGCCAGCAGTTACCGTGCCGGGGATGGCACCGGGGAGCTGTTTTTT. Protein sequence: CASSYRAGDGTGELFF.

The chain employs TRBV7-9 and TRBJ2-7; possible D gene TRBD2, 6 bases. V was cut by 5 bases and J by 2 bases, with 19 bases left in between. The germline CDR1 and CDR2 sequences are SEHNR and FQNEAQ (reference sequence). The CDR3 has 16 amino acids. The CDR3 nucleotides read TGTGCCAGCAGCCATTCAGCGGGCCGATCGACCTACGAGCAGTACTTC. Protein: CASSHSAGRSTYEQYF.

The table lists this clone with a few counts. CDR3: CASSFRRVSSYEQYF. CDR3 nucleotides: TGTGCCAGCAGCTTCCGTCGGGTTAGCTCCTACGAGCAGTACTTC. This rearrangement joins TRBV7-2 to TRBJ2-7; the D is unclear. CDR3 length equals 15 residues. Between the trimmed V and J ends, which lost 3 bases and 0 bases, there was a span of 12 bases. The germline V gene encodes CDR1 SGHTA and CDR2 FQGNSA.

The V and J genes are TRBV7-2 and TRBJ1-2; the D gene is possibly TRBD1 (6 bases). Germline values: CDR1 SGHTA, CDR2 FQGNSA. The CDR3 has 14 amino acids. Trimming removed 8 bases at V and 4 bases at J, with 17 bases between. CDR3 nucleotides: TGTGCCAGCGAGGTAGACAGGTACAGCTATGGCTACACCTTC. Amino acids: CASEVDRYSYGYTF.

This rearrangement joins TRBV30 to TRBJ1-2; weak D call: TRBD1 (5 bases). Per the germline V gene, CDR1 is GTSNPN and CDR2 is SVGIG (reference sequence). V lost 1 base to trimming and J lost 4 bases, with 16 bases between them. CDR3 length: 15 amino acids. The CDR3 reads CAWSAAGGEGYGYTF. In DNA form, the CDR3 reads TGTGCCTGGAGTGCCGCGGGAGGGGAGGGCTATGGCTACACCTTC.

The chain uses TRBV5-4 and TRBJ2-3, with 7 bases fitting TRBD1. Germline V CDR1 and CDR2: SGHNT, YYREEE (reference sequence). The CDR3 is made up of 16 amino acids. The V gene end was trimmed by 3 bases and the J gene end by 2 bases; junction bases not matched to a gene: 9. The CDR3 DNA follows: TGTGCCAGCAGCTCGGGAAGGGACAGTTCCACAGATACGCAGTATTTT. Residues: CASSSGRDSSTDTQYF.

The V call is TRBV10-2, the J call TRBJ2-3; D call uncertain. The CDR3 spans 12 residues. The V end lost 6 bases, the J end lost 0 bases, and 4 bases lay between the germline ends. The germline gives CDR1 WSHSY, CDR2 SAAADI. The CDR3 region has the DNA TGCGCCAGCAGCCAAAGCACAGATACGCAGTATTTT. As protein: CASSQSTDTQYF.

The chain joins TRBV5-4 to TRBJ1-2; no clear D gene. The V gene's germline CDR1 is SGHNT and CDR2 YYREEE (reference sequence). There are 14 residues in the CDR3. V was pared by 4 bases and J by 0 bases, with 10 bases between. The CDR3 DNA reads as TGTGCCAGCAGCCATGTACAAACTAACTATGGCTACACCTTC. This sequence encodes CASSHVQTNYGYTF.

J is TRBJ2-3 and V is TRBV6-6; the D gene is possibly TRBD2 (5 bases). CDR3 size: 15 residues. Per the germline V gene, CDR1 is MNHNY and CDR2 is SVGAGI (reference sequence). Trimming stripped 5 bases from V and 0 bases from J, with 12 bases between. CDR3 sequence reads: CASSPAAPSTDTQYF. The DNA for the CDR3 is TGTGCCAGCAGTCCAGCGGCACCTAGCACAGATACGCAGTATTTT.

The rearrangement links TRBV5-6 to TRBJ2-3, with D possibly TRBD2 on 6 matching bases. The CDR3 consists of 16 residues. The V gene lost 1 base and the J gene lost 4 bases, with 16 bases spanning the gap. Looked up from germline, CDR1 is SGHDT and CDR2 is YYEEEE. CDR3 DNA: TGTGCCAGCAGCTTGAATCGGGGGATAGGAGCAGATACGCAGTATTTT. This gives the protein CASSLNRGIGADTQYF.